The T cell receptor beta chain under discussion was sequenced for a study of blood T cells in healthy people across ages. Study observations and caveats: While age rose, TCR beta diversity per million T cells dropped in a roughly linear way.

Every sample had a minimum of 6.5 million PBMCs isolated. With regard to this clonotype: Its antigen is still unknown.

A J-beta primer mix and a sample-barcoded 5' primer were used in a second PCR of about 7 to 11 cycles. Every sample produced at least 3 million CDR3-containing paired-end reads. MiXCR, applied by TCRdb to the 5' RACE reads, yields one record per CDR3 protein. Of some 1,500,000 distinct CDR3 sequences detected, 42% appear once; the ten largest clones hold approximately 4.1%. The receptor comes from a woman under 30 in good health. Source material: blood.

CDR3 nucleotide sequence: TGTGCCAGCAGCTTCTGGGACAGGGATTTGGATGGCTACACCTTC. Protein product: CASSFWDRDLDGYTF. The chain uses TRBV7-9 and TRBJ1-2; 9 bases are a match to TRBD1. Per the germline V gene, CDR1 is SEHNR and CDR2 is FQNEAQ (reference sequence). J gave up 6 bases and V 3 bases, and 8 bases lay outside the gene matches. The CDR3 consists of 15 residues. Filled out from reference TRBV7-9 and TRBJ1-2, the complete variable domain reads DTGVSQNPRHKITKRGQNVTFRCDPISEHNRLYWYRQTLGQGPEFLTYFQNEAQLEKSRLLSDRFSAERPKGSFSTLEIQRTEQGDSAMYLCASSFWDRDLDGYTFGSGTRLTVV.